The 15 T cell receptor beta chains presented below share a single source sample, sequenced in a study of CD4 T cell repertoires in COVID-19. Here immunoSEQ multiplex PCR was the method, and the copy in TCRdb shows in-frame clones only, minus some. The sample consists of approximately 79,000 clones, 83% of them appearing once. Sequencing used CD4+ T cells from peripheral blood, obtained after recovery from COVID-19. These receptors all come from a human donor who had COVID-19.

The chain employs TRBV19 and TRBJ2-3, with 8 positions matching TRBD1. Germline lookup yields CDR1 LNHDA and CDR2 SQIVND (reference sequence). The CDR3 is 17 residues long. V lost 6 bases and J lost 6; bases outside the gene matches: 17. In DNA form, the CDR3 reads TGTGCCAGTAGATATTCGGGGCAGGGGGCGATAGCCGATACGCAGTATTTT. Translating gives CASRYSGQGAIADTQYF.

The rearrangement joins TRBV19 to TRBJ2-2; D perhaps matches TRBD1 (5 bases). Trimming removed 0 bases at V and 7 bases at J, with 12 bases between. The CDR3 contains 15 residues. Looked up from germline, CDR1 is LNHDA and CDR2 is SQIVND (reference sequence). CDR3 residues: CASSIEAGSGGELFF. The CDR3 DNA reads TGTGCCAGTAGTATAGAAGCAGGGTCCGGCGGGGAGCTGTTTTTT.

This chain joins TRBV28 and TRBJ2-1, with 8 nucleotides matching TRBD2. Germline V lookup: CDR1 MDHEN, CDR2 SYDVKM. V trimming: 4 bases; J trimming: 9 bases; junction bases outside the gene matches: 8. This CDR3 spans 14 amino acids. The DNA of the CDR3 is TGTGCCAGCAGTTACGGCGGGGGGCCTGGTGAGCAGTTCTTC. Amino acid sequence: CASSYGGGPGEQFF.

The chain's CDR3 is CASKRRETQYF. CDR3 in DNA: TGTGCCAGCAAAAGGAGAGAGACCCAGTACTTC. The rearrangement links TRBV6-5 to TRBJ2-5, with unresolved D. Trimming took 7 bases from V and 4 from J, leaving 7 bases between them. This CDR3 comprises 11 residues. Per the germline V gene, CDR1 is MNHEY and CDR2 is SVGAGI.

This clone was observed once. The CDR3 DNA sequence: TGTGCCAGCAGTTACTCCTCGGTGAACACTGAAGCTTTCTTT. It is translated as CASSYSSVNTEAFF. The chain joins TRBV6-6 to TRBJ1-1; D unclear. Germline values: CDR1 MNHNY, CDR2 SVGAGI (reference sequence). This CDR3 is built from 14 residues. V dropped 0 bases and J dropped 0 bases, with 5 bases sitting between them.

The chain has TRBV3-1 (or the pseudogene TRBV3-2) and TRBJ1-4; no clear D. Per the germline V gene, CDR1 is LGHDT and CDR2 is YNNKEL (reference sequence). This CDR3 comprises 15 residues. The V gene lost 5 bases and the J gene lost 1 base, with 11 bases spanning the gap. The CDR3 sequence is CASSEAWRTNEKLFF. The CDR3 DNA reads TGTGCCAGCAGCGAAGCGTGGCGAACTAATGAAAAACTGTTTTTT.

This clone was counted a few times. J is TRBJ2-3 and V is TRBV29-1; D not certain. V was pared by 7 bases and J by 1 base, with 15 bases between. Germline assignment: CDR1 SQVTM and CDR2 ANQGSEA. This CDR3 has 14 amino acids. The CDR3 region is CSARTTWGTDTQYF. CDR3 nucleotides: TGCAGCGCAAGGACCACCTGGGGCACAGATACGCAGTATTTT.

This clone was counted only a few times. The chain uses TRBV7-9 and TRBJ2-7; possible D gene TRBD1, 6 bases. V was pared by 5 bases and J by 4 bases, with 9 bases between. The CDR3 consists of 12 residues. Germline assignment: CDR1 SEHNR and CDR2 FQNEAQ (reference sequence). The DNA for the CDR3 is TGTGCCAGCAGCCAACAGGGTTACGAGCAGTACTTC. This translates into CASSQQGYEQYF.

V gene TRBV3-1 (or the pseudogene TRBV3-2) combines with J gene TRBJ2-5; D is possibly TRBD2 (5 bases). CDR3 length: 14 amino acids. The germline V gene has CDR1 LGHDT and CDR2 YNNKEL (reference sequence). V lost 4 bases and J lost 6, with 15 bases in between. CDR3 protein: CASSPTRTGQTQYF. DNA of the CDR3: TGTGCCAGCAGCCCTACTAGAACGGGCCAGACCCAGTACTTC.

The V gene is TRBV10-3, the J gene TRBJ2-1; maybe TRBD2 (6 bases). The CDR3 spans 15 residues. Germline V gene data show CDR1 as ENHRY and CDR2 as SYGVKD. The V and J ends lost 7 bases and 2 bases respectively, with 15 bases between them. CDR3 in DNA: TGTGCCATCACCGGACCGGGGGTCACCTACAATGAGCAGTTCTTC. Translating it yields CAITGPGVTYNEQFF.

This clone appeared a single time. This sequence joins TRBV19 and TRBJ1-1, with 7 positions matching TRBD1. The CDR3 consists of 13 residues. The V and J ends lost 1 base and 10 bases, in that order; junction bases with no gene match: 6. The V gene's germline CDR1 is LNHDA and CDR2 SQIVND (reference sequence). The CDR3, as DNA: TGTGCCAGTAGTATAGCGGCCTGGACAGGAGCTTTCTTT. This translates into CASSIAAWTGAFF.

The V gene is TRBV9, the J gene TRBJ2-2; 9 positions agree with TRBD1. The germline V gene has CDR1 SGDLS and CDR2 YYNGEE. J gave up 3 bases and V 1 base, and 1 base lay outside the gene matches. This CDR3 has 15 amino acids. This CDR3 is CASSVRTGDTGELFF. CDR3 nucleotides: TGTGCCAGCAGCGTAAGGACAGGGGACACCGGGGAGCTGTTTTTT.

This clone was observed a few times. The V gene is TRBV5-1, the J gene TRBJ2-7, with 9 positions matching TRBD1. The V gene's germline CDR1 is SGHRS and CDR2 YFSETQ. This CDR3 is built from 15 residues. With V trimmed by 4 bases and J by 6 bases, 11 bases remained unmatched. This chain's CDR3 is CASSPTPGQGIEQYF. The CDR3 nucleotides read TGCGCCAGCAGCCCGACCCCGGGACAGGGAATCGAGCAGTACTTC.

The chain is built from TRBV12-3 or TRBV12-4 and TRBJ2-5; D possibly matches TRBD1 or TRBD2 (6 bases each). Trimming removed 2 bases at V and 7 bases at J, with 11 bases between. The CDR3 spans 13 residues. The CDR3 region has the DNA TGTGCCAGCAGTTTAAGGGGGGATGGGACCCAGTACTTC. Its translation: CASSLRGDGTQYF.

The V call is TRBV5-1, the J call TRBJ1-1, with 7 bases that match TRBD1. V shed 4 bases, J shed 3 bases, and the junction held 3 bases outside the gene matches. CDR3 size: 13 residues. CDR1 SGHRS and CDR2 YFSETQ come from the germline V gene. This CDR3 is CASSAQGDTEAFF. In DNA form, the CDR3 reads TGCGCCAGCAGCGCTCAGGGGGACACTGAAGCTTTCTTT.